In this sample, the clone carrying this TCR beta chain turned up many times. Its antigen remains unknown. The data stem from a study of regulatory T cells in long-lasting Graves disease. About the research overall: Antithyroid drugs had been taken under 3 months by newly diagnosed Graves' patients. Study-level points and caveats: Newly diagnosed patients shared 1,000 or so public clonotypes; persistent patients shared under 3,000. Possibly, accuracy suffered from the small sample size.

V was shortened by 2 bases and J by 5 bases, with 10 bases between the two germline ends. The CDR3 totals 13 residues. Germline CDR1 is MDHEN and CDR2 is SYDVKM. Time point in this sample: newly diagnosed GD, antithyroid drugs for less than 3 months. PBMC-extracted RNA yielded the TCR library. Graves' disease diagnoses followed American Thyroid Association guidelines. To make TCR beta libraries, researchers used iRepertoire HTBI primers and Arm-PCR of CDR3 regions. One entry per CDR3 protein, called by TCRdb with MiXCR from the multiplex PCR reads. The sample includes approximately 400,000 distinct CDR3 sequences, about 16% of them seen just once.

This specimen consisted of peripheral blood mononuclear cells (PBMCs), obtained at new diagnosis, from a patient treated with antithyroid drugs. The clonotype comes from a female donor with Graves disease. The chain recombines TRBV28 with TRBJ2-7, with D perhaps matching TRBD2 (5 bases). This CDR3 reads CASSLGPGNEQYF. The CDR3 DNA is TGTGCCAGCAGTTTAGGGCCGGGGAACGAGCAGTACTTC.